What follows are 27 T cell receptor beta chains derived from one specimen sequenced in a study of blood T cell repertoires in COVID-19. Produced via immunoSEQ multiplex PCR; TCRdb's table is partial and in-frame only. The repertoire holds approximately 290,000 clones, with roughly 84% as singletons. The sequenced sample consisted of peripheral blood. Receptors were obtained from a human donor with COVID-19, enrolled during active disease. The donor label of this sample is uncertain.

This chain links TRBV28 with TRBJ1-2; 7 nucleotides agree with TRBD1. CDR1 is MDHEN, CDR2 SYDVKM, per germline. The CDR3 spans 14 residues. Trimming removed 7 bases from V and 8 bases from J; junction bases left unmatched: 13. CDR3 protein: CASNVGQVTEGYTF. CDR3 DNA sequence: TGTGCCAGCAACGTCGGACAGGTGACGGAGGGCTACACCTTC.

Only a few counts were recorded for this clone. The V call is TRBV4-1, the J call TRBJ2-7; D is perhaps TRBD1 (5 bases). This CDR3 has 16 residues. CDR1 MGHRA and CDR2 YSYEKL come from the germline V gene. V lost 3 bases, J lost 3 bases, and 18 bases lay in between. The CDR3 bases are TGCGCCAGCAGCCATCAAATCGACAGCTCCAACTACGAGCAGTACTTC. It is translated as CASSHQIDSSNYEQYF.

CDR3 in amino acids: CAWSRGTGSYEQYF. The CDR3 coding sequence is TGTGCCTGGAGCCGGGGGACAGGGTCCTACGAGCAGTACTTC. The gene calls are TRBV30 and TRBJ2-7; TRBD1 matches at 9 bases. CDR3 length equals 14 residues. Germline V gene sequence: CDR1 GTSNPN, CDR2 SVGIG (reference sequence). Germline trimming cut 3 bases from V and 1 base from J; bases unmatched to any gene: 4.

This rearrangement joins TRBV7-9 to TRBJ2-3, with TRBD2 identical over 8 bases. V dropped 2 bases and J dropped 0; count of bases not matched to a gene: 7. The CDR3 is 17 amino acids. CDR1 is SEHNR, CDR2 FQNEAQ, per germline (reference sequence). The CDR3 reads CASSLPGAGASTDTQYF. The CDR3 region has the DNA TGTGCCAGCAGCTTACCCGGAGCGGGAGCTAGCACAGATACGCAGTATTTT. The variable domain in full, completed from reference TRBV7-9 and TRBJ2-3, reads DTGVSQNPRHKITKRGQNVTFRCDPISEHNRLYWYRQTLGQGPEFLTYFQNEAQLEKSRLLSDRFSAERPKGSFSTLEIQRTEQGDSAMYLCASSLPGAGASTDTQYFGPGTRLTVL.

This rearrangement joins TRBV11-2 to TRBJ1-1, with 7 bases fitting TRBD1. This CDR3 has 17 residues. CDR1 is SGHAT and CDR2 is FQNNGV in the germline V gene. V lost 2 bases to trimming and J lost 0 bases; unmatched junction nucleotides: 9. This CDR3 is CASSLSAGGSMNTEAFF. CDR3 DNA: TGTGCCAGCAGCTTATCCGCAGGGGGGAGTATGAACACTGAAGCTTTCTTT.

V and J are TRBV27 and TRBJ2-3, with a weak D call TRBD1 (6 bases). The germline CDR1 and CDR2 sequences are MNHEY and SMNVEV (reference sequence). V was trimmed by 3 bases and J by 5 bases, leaving 12 bases between them. The CDR3 covers 14 residues. The CDR3 is CASSLRARGDTQYF. The CDR3 nucleotides read TGTGCCAGCAGTTTGCGGGCCAGGGGAGATACGCAGTATTTT.

The CDR3 region has the DNA TGTGCCAGCAGCAGGAAGGGCAGGGACACCGGGGAGCTGTTTTTT. Translating gives CASSRKGRDTGELFF. The chain recombines TRBV11-3 with TRBJ2-2; perhaps TRBD1 as D (5 bases). Germline CDR1 reads SGHNT; CDR2 reads YENEEA. The CDR3 has 15 amino acids. Between the trimmed V and J ends, which lost 5 bases and 3 bases, there was a span of 13 bases.

Only one count was recorded for this clone. This specimen includes other DNA sequences encoding the same CDR3. V is TRBV19 and J is TRBJ1-1; TRBD1 matches 9 bases. Germline CDR1 LNHDA, CDR2 SQIVND (reference sequence). The V gene end was trimmed by 8 bases and the J gene end by 5 bases; junction bases not matched to a gene: 6. The length of the CDR3 is 13 residues. CDR3: CASSTTGGTEAFF. The CDR3 DNA sequence: TGTGCCAGTTCAACGACAGGGGGGACTGAAGCTTTCTTT.

The chain has TRBV19 and TRBJ2-1; 8 nucleotides line up with TRBD2. The V gene end was trimmed by 1 base and the J gene end by 4 bases; junction bases not matched to a gene: 6. Looked up from germline, CDR1 is LNHDA and CDR2 is SQIVND (reference sequence). This CDR3 is built from 16 residues. In DNA, the CDR3 is TGTGCCAGTAGTATAGCTTCTAGCGGGCCTTACAATGAGCAGTTCTTC. As protein: CASSIASSGPYNEQFF.

This clone was picked up one time. This chain uses TRBV4-3 with TRBJ2-3; TRBD2 matches at 10 bases. CDR1 is LGHNA, CDR2 YSLEER, per germline. This CDR3 comprises 20 residues. The V gene end was trimmed by 0 bases and the J gene end by 0 bases; junction bases not matched to a gene: 12. CDR3 loop: CASSQDAPGTSASSTDTQYF. The CDR3 DNA reads as TGCGCCAGCAGCCAAGACGCCCCCGGGACTAGCGCTTCTAGCACAGATACGCAGTATTTT.

The CDR3 spells CASSMGRSTEAFF. The CDR3 DNA sequence: TGTGCCAGTAGTATGGGTAGGAGTACTGAAGCTTTCTTT. The V call is TRBV19, the J call TRBJ1-1; D remains unclear. Trimming left V 3 bases short and J 5 bases short, with 10 bases between. The germline V gene encodes CDR1 LNHDA and CDR2 SQIVND (reference sequence). The CDR3 consists of 13 residues.

This chain links TRBV7-8 with TRBJ1-6; tentative D call: TRBD1 (5 bases). Trimming cost V 5 bases and J 10 bases, with 27 bases left between them. CDR1 and CDR2 (germline): SGHVS, FQNEAQ. The CDR3 extends over 18 amino acids. For the CDR3, the DNA is TGTGCCAGCAGCCACGGGGGAGGGACCCTGGTGATGGGGTCACCCCTCCACTTT. This gives the protein CASSHGGGTLVMGSPLHF.

V is TRBV19 and J is TRBJ1-1; D is undetermined. The CDR3 spans 13 residues. The germline V gene encodes CDR1 LNHDA and CDR2 SQIVND (reference sequence). V was trimmed by 2 bases and J by 6 bases, leaving 10 bases between them. The CDR3 sequence: CASSITNRAEAFF. The CDR3 DNA follows: TGTGCCAGTAGTATAACAAACCGGGCTGAAGCTTTCTTT.

The chain recombines TRBV14 with TRBJ1-5; perhaps TRBD1 as D (6 bases). The CDR3 is 17 amino acids. Trimming left V 1 base short and J 0 bases short, with 13 bases between. Germline CDR1 and CDR2: SGHDN and FVKESK. CDR3 amino acids: CASSQGFQGPSNQPQHF. The CDR3 DNA follows: TGTGCCAGCAGCCAAGGGTTCCAGGGGCCTAGCAATCAGCCCCAGCATTTT. Complete variable domain (other parts from reference TRBV14 and TRBJ1-5): EAGVTQFPSHSVIEKGQTVTLRCDPISGHDNLYWYRRVMGKEIKFLLHFVKESKQDESGMPNNRFLAERTGGTYSTLKVQPAELEDSGVYFCASSQGFQGPSNQPQHFGDGTRLSIL.

This clone was observed many times. The chain links TRBV20-1 to TRBJ2-7; the D is unclear. Trimming took off 5 bases at V and 7 bases at J, with 9 bases between the two ends. Germline CDR1 reads DFQATT; CDR2 reads SNEGSKA (reference sequence). The CDR3 length is 10 residues. The DNA for the CDR3 is TGCAGTGCTGGGCGTTGGGAGCAGTACTTC. Its protein product is CSAGRWEQYF.

This chain joins TRBV28 and TRBJ2-7; 7 bases match TRBD1. The CDR3 is 15 residues long. The J segment lost 4 bases and the V segment lost 2 bases, leaving 8 bases of the junction unmatched. Germline V lookup: CDR1 MDHEN, CDR2 SYDVKM. CDR3 in amino acids: CASSLTGADLYEQYF. DNA for the CDR3: TGTGCCAGCAGTTTAACAGGGGCTGATCTTTACGAGCAGTACTTC.

This chain links TRBV5-1 with TRBJ2-7; a weak D match, TRBD2 (6 bases). CDR1 and CDR2 from the germline V gene are SGHRS and YFSETQ. The V gene lost 3 bases and the J gene lost 2 bases, with 12 bases spanning the gap. CDR3 length: 14 residues. CDR3: CASSSGLEPYEQYF. CDR3 DNA sequence: TGCGCCAGCAGCTCGGGACTGGAGCCCTACGAGCAGTACTTC.

The chain uses TRBV5-6 and TRBJ1-2, with D possibly matching TRBD1 (6 bases). With 0 bases removed from V and 6 bases from J, the gap between germline ends came to 12 bases. This CDR3 has 14 residues. CDR1 and CDR2 from the germline V gene are SGHDT and YYEEEE. The CDR3 region is CASSLERTVHGYTF. The CDR3 DNA reads as TGTGCCAGCAGCTTGGAACGGACAGTTCATGGCTACACCTTC.

The CDR3 loop reads CASSLVPSGLNTGELFF. The CDR3 DNA is TGTGCCAGCAGCTTAGTTCCTAGCGGGCTGAACACCGGGGAGCTGTTTTTT. The chain links TRBV7-2 to TRBJ2-2; 8 positions match TRBD2. The V gene's germline CDR1 is SGHTA and CDR2 FQGNSA. The junction had 5 bases not matched to a gene; V was cut back by 1 base and J by 1 base. The CDR3 has 17 amino acids.

V and J are TRBV3-1 (or the pseudogene TRBV3-2) and TRBJ1-2, with 7 bases that match TRBD1. Germline lookup yields CDR1 LGHDT and CDR2 YNNKEL (reference sequence). The CDR3 consists of 17 residues. The ends lost 6 bases at V and 0 bases at J; junction bases unmatched: 13. The CDR3 coding sequence is TGTGCCAGCAGTCCTACACTCCTACAGGGGCCTAACTATGGCTACACCTTC. Translated: CASSPTLLQGPNYGYTF.

This chain connects TRBV3-1 (or the pseudogene TRBV3-2) to TRBJ1-6, with D possibly TRBD1 on 5 matching bases. The CDR3 spans 18 residues. CDR1 is LGHDT, CDR2 YNNKEL, per germline (reference sequence). Between the trimmed V and J ends, which lost 0 bases and 3 bases, there was a span of 15 bases. The CDR3 here is CASSQEFGGRGYNSPLHF. CDR3 DNA sequence: TGTGCCAGCAGCCAAGAATTCGGGGGGAGGGGCTATAATTCACCCCTCCACTTT.

The chain is built from TRBV2 and TRBJ2-5, with D possibly being TRBD1 (5 bases). CDR3 length: 14 residues. Looked up from germline, CDR1 is SNHLY and CDR2 is FYNNEI. V was clipped by 6 bases and J by 5 bases, with 16 bases between them. The CDR3 is CASSSRQLGETQYF. The CDR3, as DNA: TGTGCCAGCAGCTCTCGACAGTTGGGGGAGACCCAGTACTTC.

The chain employs TRBV7-2 and TRBJ2-1; 10 nucleotides line up with TRBD1. Germline CDR1 reads SGHTA; CDR2 reads FQGNSA. V dropped 4 bases and J dropped 4; count of bases not matched to a gene: 1. The CDR3 is made up of 14 amino acids. The CDR3 DNA reads TGTGCCAGCAGCTCGGGACAGGGGTACAATGAGCAGTTCTTC. It yields the protein CASSSGQGYNEQFF.

With regard to this clone: Other DNA sequences from this sample encode an identical CDR3 as well. The chain has TRBV19 and TRBJ1-5; 7 bases fit TRBD1. This CDR3 spans 15 amino acids. The junction had 4 bases not matched to a gene; V was cut back by 5 bases and J by 0 bases. The germline CDR1 and CDR2 sequences are LNHDA and SQIVND (reference sequence). This CDR3 is CASSSRQGSNQPQHF. Written as DNA, the CDR3 is TGTGCCAGTAGTTCCCGACAGGGTAGCAATCAGCCCCAGCATTTT.

V usage is TRBV19 and J usage is TRBJ1-1; D call uncertain. The CDR3 spans 13 residues. Germline CDR1 LNHDA, CDR2 SQIVND (reference sequence). Trimming removed 4 bases from V and 5 bases from J, with 11 bases in between. The CDR3, as DNA: TGTGCCAGTAGTAGTCAATACGGGACTGAAGCTTTCTTT. Translated, it gives CASSSQYGTEAFF.

This chain uses TRBV7-9 with TRBJ1-3; 8 nucleotides match TRBD1. Germline values: CDR1 SEHNR, CDR2 FQNEAQ (reference sequence). The CDR3 length is 14 residues. With 5 bases clipped from V and 6 bases from J, the junction kept 6 bases outside the gene matches. In DNA, the CDR3 is TGTGCCAGCAGCGCGGACAGGGCAGAAAACACCATATATTTT. Protein product: CASSADRAENTIYF.

This clone was counted once. The chain carries TRBV12-3 or TRBV12-4 and TRBJ1-1; D is unresolved. This CDR3 has 11 amino acids. Trimming took off 7 bases at V and 6 bases at J, with 9 bases between the two ends. The CDR3 region has the DNA TGTGCCAGCACCTCCGCGGCTGAAGCTTTCTTT. Its protein product is CASTSAAEAFF.